The 20 T cell receptor beta chains given below trace back to one sample, sequenced in a study of cytomegalovirus exposure and HLA in healthy donors. This PCR relied on a set of 60 Vbeta primers and 13 Jbeta primers. Profiled with immunoSEQ multiplex PCR; TCRdb holds only in-frame clones, not every one. Of 110,000 or so clones in the sample, roughly four fifths were seen once. Sequenced sample: PBMCs. The receptors were gathered from a man aged 50-60 years in good health and CMV-seropositive.

The chain is built from TRBV2 and TRBJ2-3; 10 bases agree with TRBD2. With 6 bases clipped from V and 1 base from J, the junction kept 1 base outside the gene matches. This CDR3 is 14 amino acids long. In germline, CDR1 is SNHLY, CDR2 FYNNEI. The CDR3 nucleotides read TGTGCCAGCAGGGGGACTAGCGGCACAGATACGCAGTATTTT. The encoded protein is CASRGTSGTDTQYF.

Comment on this clone: At one of its ends the junction is not consistent with the germline gene, which may arise from a read error. The CDR3 nucleotides are TGTTCCAGCAGCCACGACAGGGGAGGGAGCAATCAGCCCCAGCATTTT. Encoded protein: CSSSHDRGGSNQPQHF. The chain joins TRBV7-9 to TRBJ1-5, with TRBD1 identical over 8 bases. In germline, CDR1 is SEHNR, CDR2 FQNEAQ (reference sequence). CDR3 length equals 16 residues.

This chain connects TRBV5-8 to TRBJ2-1; 8 bases match TRBD2. The CDR3 covers 16 residues. Germline CDR1 reads SGHTS; CDR2 reads YDEGEE. Losses at the gene ends were 0 bases for V and 6 bases for J; bases not matched to a gene: 8. Here the CDR3 reads CASSLVGAGALNEQFF. The CDR3 DNA is TGTGCCAGCAGCTTGGTTGGAGCGGGGGCCCTCAATGAGCAGTTCTTC.

This clone was seen only a few times. The rearrangement uses TRBV27 and TRBJ1-4; D gene ambiguous. The germline V gene encodes CDR1 MNHEY and CDR2 SMNVEV (reference sequence). The CDR3 consists of 13 residues. Between the trimmed V and J ends, which lost 3 bases and 5 bases, there was a span of 7 bases. The CDR3, as DNA: TGTGCCAGCAGTTTGTTCAGAAATGAAAAACTGTTTTTT. Its translation: CASSLFRNEKLFF.

This chain links TRBV10-3 with TRBJ1-2; 7 bases agree with TRBD1. The length of the CDR3 is 15 residues. Germline V CDR1 and CDR2: ENHRY, SYGVKD. V lost 0 bases, J lost 3 bases, and 4 bases stayed unmatched. DNA for the CDR3: TGTGCCATCAGTGAGTCGTTTCAGGGGGACTATGGCTACACCTTC. This gives the protein CAISESFQGDYGYTF.

This clone was found once. CDR3 sequence: CASSVTGHNSYEQYF. The CDR3 DNA sequence: TGTGCCAGCTCCGTTACGGGACACAACTCCTACGAGCAGTACTTC. V usage is TRBV18 and J usage is TRBJ2-7, with D maybe TRBD1 (6 bases). From germline, CDR1 is KGHSH and CDR2 LQKENI. This CDR3 comprises 15 residues. V was pared by 6 bases and J by 0 bases, with 15 bases between.

The chain couples TRBV19 to TRBJ2-1; 7 bases fit TRBD2. Unmatched junction bases numbered 7, after V lost 10 bases and J lost 10 bases. CDR1 and CDR2 from the germline V gene are LNHDA and SQIVND (reference sequence). The CDR3 extends over 11 amino acids. This chain's CDR3 is CATRLSGEQFF. In nucleotides, the CDR3 is TGTGCCACTCGGCTTAGCGGGGAGCAGTTCTTC.

V usage is TRBV6-1 and J usage is TRBJ1-1; D perhaps matches TRBD1 (5 bases). The germline V gene has CDR1 MNHNS and CDR2 SASEGT. The CDR3 is made up of 13 amino acids. V shed 2 bases and J shed 1 base, with 5 bases lying between them. The CDR3 DNA is TGTGCCAGCAGTGAAAGGGGGAACACTGAAGCTTTCTTT. Protein: CASSERGNTEAFF.

This sequence joins TRBV27 and TRBJ2-7, with TRBD1 identical over 8 bases. The CDR3 contains 15 residues. V lost 4 bases and J lost 6; bases outside the gene matches: 11. Germline V CDR1 and CDR2: MNHEY, SMNVEV (reference sequence). CDR3 DNA sequence: TGTGCCAGCAGTTCATCCGGGACAGGATCCATCGAGCAGTACTTC. It translates to CASSSSGTGSIEQYF.

The chain combines TRBV28 with TRBJ1-1, with D maybe TRBD1 (6 bases). V lost 5 bases and J 11 bases, leaving 15 bases between the germline ends. The CDR3 spans 12 residues. In germline, CDR1 is MDHEN, CDR2 SYDVKM. The CDR3 DNA follows: TGTGCCAGCAGTCCCTCGGACAGCGGCGCTTTCTTT. The encoded protein is CASSPSDSGAFF. Combining the CDR3 with reference TRBV28 and TRBJ1-1 gives the whole variable domain DVKVTQSSRYLVKRTGEKVFLECVQDMDHENMFWYRQDPGLGLRLIYFSYDVKMKEKGDIPEGYSVSREKKERFSLILESASTNQTSMYLCASSPSDSGAFFGQGTRLTVV.

The chain links TRBV15 to TRBJ2-1; TRBD2 matches at 7 bases. The germline gives CDR1 LNHNV, CDR2 YYDKDF (reference sequence). The length of the CDR3 is 16 residues. With V trimmed by 0 bases and J by 5 bases, 7 bases remained unmatched. CDR3 nucleotides: TGTGCCACCAGCAGAGACTGGAGCGGGGAAGACAATGAGCAGTTCTTC. It codes for CATSRDWSGEDNEQFF.

The J gene is TRBJ2-7, the V gene TRBV28, with 10 bases matching TRBD2. Germline CDR1 MDHEN, CDR2 SYDVKM. This CDR3 is 12 amino acids long. V lost 2 bases to trimming and J lost 13 bases; unmatched junction nucleotides: 5. The CDR3 DNA is TGTGCCAGCAGTTTAGGGCTAGCGGGAGTCTACTTC. This encodes CASSLGLAGVYF.

The chain is built from TRBV5-1 and TRBJ2-3, with 15 positions matching TRBD2. Germline values: CDR1 SGHRS, CDR2 YFSETQ. V shed 3 bases, J shed 5 bases, and the junction held 4 bases outside the gene matches. The CDR3 extends over 16 amino acids. The CDR3 region is CASSSGLAGGQDTQYF. In DNA form, the CDR3 reads TGCGCCAGCAGCTCTGGACTAGCGGGAGGGCAAGATACGCAGTATTTT.

V usage is TRBV9 and J usage is TRBJ2-2; perhaps TRBD1 as D (6 bases). The CDR3 extends over 14 amino acids. The germline gives CDR1 SGDLS, CDR2 YYNGEE. The V gene lost 4 bases and the J gene lost 5 bases, with 12 bases spanning the gap. The DNA of the CDR3 is TGTGCCAGCAGCCCGTACAGGGAAACCGGGGAGCTGTTTTTT. This codes for CASSPYRETGELFF.

This clone was counted once. The CDR3 spells CASSLESPATNEKLFF. The CDR3 DNA reads as TGTGCCAGCAGCTTAGAATCCCCCGCAACTAATGAAAAACTGTTTTTT. The chain links TRBV7-8 to TRBJ1-4, with no clear D. Germline V CDR1 and CDR2: SGHVS, FQNEAQ. This CDR3 comprises 16 residues. V was shortened by 1 base and J by 0 bases, with 9 bases between the two germline ends.

The rearrangement joins TRBV11-3 to TRBJ2-1; 10 bases fit TRBD2. Trimming at V came to 5 bases and at J to 9 bases, leaving 10 bases not matched to a gene. In germline, CDR1 is SGHNT, CDR2 YENEEA. This CDR3 contains 15 residues. DNA of the CDR3: TGTGCCAGCAGCGACTCGAGCGGGGGGGCCTTTGAGCAGTTCTTC. Protein: CASSDSSGGAFEQFF.

The rearrangement joins TRBV13 to TRBJ2-3; a weak D match, TRBD1 (6 bases). Trimming stripped 3 bases from V and 2 bases from J, with 15 bases between. In germline, CDR1 is PRHDT, CDR2 FYEKMQ (reference sequence). The CDR3 has 16 amino acids. CDR3 residues: CASSLQGRRTTDTQYF. DNA of the CDR3: TGTGCCAGCAGCTTGCAGGGGAGAAGGACCACAGATACGCAGTATTTT.

The V and J genes are TRBV14 and TRBJ1-5, with a possible D match to TRBD1 (6 bases). The ends were cut back, 6 bases at V and 5 bases at J, with 11 bases in the middle. This CDR3 comprises 13 residues. From germline, CDR1 is SGHDN and CDR2 FVKESK. CDR3 DNA: TGTGCCAGCAGTTATGACAGGTATCAGCCCCAGCATTTT. Its protein product is CASSYDRYQPQHF.

The V call is TRBV2, the J call TRBJ2-1; no reliable D call. This CDR3 is built from 16 residues. CDR1 is SNHLY and CDR2 is FYNNEI in the germline V gene. Trimming stripped 6 bases from V and 1 base from J, with 16 bases between. The CDR3 nucleotides are TGTGCCAGCAGCTCCTCGTGGGCCCCGTCCTACAATGAGCAGTTCTTC. Its translation is CASSSSWAPSYNEQFF. The full variable domain, in which reference TRBV2 and TRBJ2-1 provide the parts outside the CDR3, is EPEVTQTPSHQVTQMGQEVILRCVPISNHLYFYWYRQILGQKVEFLVSFYNNEISEKSEIFDDQFSVERPDGSNFTLKIRSTKLEDSAMYFCASSSSWAPSYNEQFFGPGTRLTVL.

CDR3 DNA sequence: TGTGCCACCATACAACAGGGGGCTAATAAGTACGAGCAGTACTTC. Translating it yields CATIQQGANKYEQYF. The gene calls are TRBV2 and TRBJ2-5; 9 bases align to TRBD1. With the DNA end fitting TRBJ2-7 better, the J assignment may be wrong. Germline CDR1 SNHLY, CDR2 FYNNEI. The CDR3 totals 15 residues.